The 16 T cell receptor beta chains below come from one sample, sequenced in a study of T cell responses to AZD1222 COVID-19 vaccine. Clones were read by immunoSEQ multiplex PCR, and TCRdb kept only the in-frame ones, dropping some. Among some 170,000 clones listed, over 80% were seen once. Sequencing used peripheral blood, obtained 28 days after the second dose of the MenACWY control vaccine. Receptor source: an adult who received the MenACWY meningococcal vaccine as a control.

The chain carries TRBV11-2 and TRBJ2-2; D remains unclear. V lost 5 bases and J lost 13, with 14 bases in between. Germline V gives CDR1 SGHAT, CDR2 FQNNGV. This CDR3 spans 12 amino acids. In DNA form, the CDR3 reads TGTGCCAGCAGCCCCCGCCTTACGGGGCTGTTTTTT. Translation gives CASSPRLTGLFF.

This chain links TRBV29-1 with TRBJ1-2; D is possibly TRBD1 (5 bases). Germline V CDR1 and CDR2: SQVTM, ANQGSEA. This CDR3 is 11 amino acids long. Trimming shortened V by 7 bases and J by 4 bases, and 10 bases separated the two germline ends. CDR3 bases: TGCAGCGCCTTCGACAGCTATGGCTACACCTTC. The encoded protein is CSAFDSYGYTF.

As concerns this clone: Different DNA sequences within this sample yield the same CDR3. V gene TRBV3-1 (or the pseudogene TRBV3-2) combines with J gene TRBJ1-2; D gene unclear. This CDR3 has 12 residues. CDR1 is LGHDT and CDR2 is YNNKEL in the germline V gene (reference sequence). The germline V and J ends were trimmed by 1 base and 5 bases, with 5 bases remaining between them. The CDR3 region has the DNA TGTGCCAGCAGCCAAGCAGCTTATGGCTACACCTTC. Its translation: CASSQAAYGYTF.

The V gene is TRBV15, the J gene TRBJ1-1; 7 nucleotides agree with TRBD1. The germline V gene encodes CDR1 LNHNV and CDR2 YYDKDF (reference sequence). CDR3 length: 15 residues. V gave up 0 bases and J gave up 9 bases; unmatched junction bases: 10. CDR3 loop: CATSRDIGETGKAFF. The CDR3 DNA reads TGTGCCACCAGCAGAGATATTGGTGAGACAGGGAAAGCTTTCTTT.

The genes are TRBV6-2 or TRBV6-3 and TRBJ2-1; 11 bases fit TRBD1. V shed 5 bases and J 6 bases; nucleotides not matched to a gene: 9. There are 16 residues in the CDR3. The V gene's germline CDR1 is MNHEY and CDR2 SVGEGT. CDR3 DNA: TGTGCCAGCAGTGACCAGGACAGGGGGCTTAGCAATGAGCAGTTCTTC. It specifies CASSDQDRGLSNEQFF.

CDR3 region: CASSPRLAPGYEQYF. The DNA of the CDR3 is TGTGCCAGCAGCCCACGACTAGCGCCTGGCTACGAGCAGTACTTC. The chain employs TRBV13 and TRBJ2-7, with TRBD2 matching 8 bases. This CDR3 has 15 amino acids. With 5 bases clipped from V and 3 bases from J, the junction kept 9 bases outside the gene matches. Germline CDR1 reads PRHDT; CDR2 reads FYEKMQ (reference sequence).

The sample holds one count of this clone. The J gene is TRBJ1-2, the V gene TRBV28; D may be TRBD1 (5 bases). Trimming left V 2 bases short and J 7 bases short, with 17 bases between. CDR1 and CDR2 (germline): MDHEN, SYDVKM. The length of the CDR3 is 15 residues. The CDR3 DNA follows: TGTGCCAGCAGTTTAATACACGCTGGGGGGGGTGGCTACACCTTC. Residues: CASSLIHAGGGGYTF.

J is TRBJ1-2 and V is TRBV28; TRBD1 aligns across 10 bases. The CDR3 loop spans 14 amino acids. In germline, CDR1 is MDHEN, CDR2 SYDVKM. V was pared by 3 bases and J by 3 bases, with 1 base of the junction left unmatched. The CDR3 region is CASSFGTGDYGYTF. CDR3 bases: TGTGCCAGCAGTTTCGGGACAGGGGACTATGGCTACACCTTC.

This chain uses TRBV18 with TRBJ1-1; D gene uncertain. Germline assignment: CDR1 KGHSH and CDR2 LQKENI. The CDR3 runs 14 residues. V lost 3 bases and J lost 3, with 11 bases in between. The CDR3 protein is CASSPTRMHTEAFF. CDR3 bases: TGTGCCAGCTCACCTACGAGGATGCACACTGAAGCTTTCTTT.

V and J are TRBV5-1 and TRBJ1-1, with D perhaps TRBD1 (5 bases). Germline V CDR1 and CDR2: SGHRS, YFSETQ. The CDR3 runs to 14 residues. The V gene lost 9 bases and the J gene lost 1 base, with 16 bases spanning the gap. CDR3 bases: TGCGCCACCAGTGGGCAGGGAGCGAACACTGAAGCTTTCTTT. This gives the protein CATSGQGANTEAFF.

The V gene is TRBV28, the J gene TRBJ1-5, with D possibly matching TRBD1 (5 bases). This CDR3 region has 12 residues. Per germline, CDR1 MDHEN and CDR2 SYDVKM. The V gene lost 3 bases and the J gene lost 10 bases, with 10 bases spanning the gap. CDR3 nucleotide sequence: TGTGCCAGCAGTTTGGGGGGGGTTCCCCAGCATTTT. Residues: CASSLGGVPQHF.

DNA for the CDR3: TGTGCCAGCAGCCGGACTAGCGGCGCCGGGGAGCTGTTTTTT. This codes for CASSRTSGAGELFF. The rearrangement links TRBV7-2 to TRBJ2-2; 10 nucleotides line up with TRBD2. This CDR3 has 14 amino acids. Trimming took 5 bases from V and 6 from J; bases not matched to a gene: 3. Germline-derived CDR1 and CDR2 are SGHTA and FQGNSA.

V and J are TRBV7-9 and TRBJ1-1, with TRBD1 as a possible D gene (5 bases). The V gene's germline CDR1 is SEHNR and CDR2 FQNEAQ (reference sequence). The CDR3 covers 14 residues. The ends were cut back, 5 bases at V and 4 bases at J, with 14 bases in the middle. CDR3: CASSRAEGRTEAFF. The CDR3 DNA reads as TGTGCCAGCAGCCGCGCCGAGGGGCGCACTGAAGCTTTCTTT.

This clone was counted only a few times. The V gene is TRBV12-3 or TRBV12-4, the J gene TRBJ2-2; TRBD2 might be the D (7 bases). Trimming took 8 bases from V and 3 from J, leaving 10 bases between them. CDR3 size: 13 residues. The CDR3 spells CASGGAHTGELFF. The CDR3 DNA is TGTGCCAGCGGGGGGGCCCACACCGGGGAGCTGTTTTTT.

J is TRBJ1-1 and V is TRBV15, with 7 nucleotides matching TRBD1. The CDR3 spans 12 residues. V lost 8 bases and J lost 5; bases outside the gene matches: 5. From germline, CDR1 is LNHNV and CDR2 YYDKDF (reference sequence). CDR3 coding DNA: TGTGCCACCTCCAGGGGGTATACTGAAGCTTTCTTT. Its translation is CATSRGYTEAFF.

The V gene is TRBV2, the J gene TRBJ2-3, with TRBD2 matching 11 bases. CDR3 length equals 15 residues. J lost 2 bases, V lost 4 bases, and 2 bases had no gene match. Germline V CDR1 and CDR2: SNHLY, FYNNEI. The CDR3 DNA reads TGTGCCAGCAGTGGGACTAGCGGGCTCACAGATACGCAGTATTTT. It specifies CASSGTSGLTDTQYF.